What follows describes a single TCR beta chain. Its antigen is not identified. These data come from a study of siplizumab effects on memory and regulatory T cells. Sequencing used immunoSEQ multiplex PCR; TCRdb keeps in-frame clones, though not all of them. The data contain tens of thousands of clones, about 89% of them singletons. Points from the study as a whole: Where siplizumab was present, mappable alloreactive CD4+ clones averaged around 63% Treg-derived, compared with 25% to 30% in controls.

This TCR was recovered from a human donor in good health. Sequencing was carried out using CD8+ T cells sorted from blood.

For the CDR3, the DNA is TGTGCCAGCAGCGTAGGGCCGACTAGCGGGACTAGCACAGATACGCAGTATTTT. Protein product: CASSVGPTSGTSTDTQYF. The chain couples TRBV11-2 to TRBJ2-3; 11 bases are a match to TRBD2. The V gene's germline CDR1 is SGHAT and CDR2 FQNNGV. The CDR3 consists of 18 residues. The ends lost 5 bases at V and 0 bases at J; junction bases unmatched: 10.